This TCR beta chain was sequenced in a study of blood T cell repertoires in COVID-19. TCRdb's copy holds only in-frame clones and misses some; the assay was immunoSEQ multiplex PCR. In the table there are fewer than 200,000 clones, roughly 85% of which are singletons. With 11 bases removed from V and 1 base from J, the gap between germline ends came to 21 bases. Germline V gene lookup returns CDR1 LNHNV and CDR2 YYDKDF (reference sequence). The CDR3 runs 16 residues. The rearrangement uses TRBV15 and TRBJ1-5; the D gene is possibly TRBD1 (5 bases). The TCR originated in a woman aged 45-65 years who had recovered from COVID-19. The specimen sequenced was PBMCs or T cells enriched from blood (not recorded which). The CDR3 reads CALRRAQIESNQPQHF. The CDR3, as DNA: TGTGCCCTCCGCAGGGCACAAATAGAGAGCAATCAGCCCCAGCATTTT.